What follows are 4 T cell receptor beta chains derived from one specimen sequenced in a study of technical replicates of blood from a handful of donors. Measured with immunoSEQ multiplex PCR; TCRdb has only the in-frame clones, and not every one. The sample holds some 71,000 clones, approximately 97% seen once. Sequences were obtained from T cells isolated from PBMCs. The receptors come from a human donor in good health.

The CDR3: CASSFEGYNQPQHF. CDR3 in DNA: TGTGCCAGCAGCTTCGAGGGTTACAATCAGCCCCAGCATTTT. The chain recombines TRBV11-2 with TRBJ1-5; no clear D gene. The CDR3 length is 14 residues. Germline CDR1 and CDR2: SGHAT and FQNNGV. The V end was cut by 3 bases, the J end by 3 bases, with 9 bases between.

The chain is built from TRBV13 and TRBJ2-7, with 7 bases fitting TRBD1. Germline assignment: CDR1 PRHDT and CDR2 FYEKMQ (reference sequence). The V gene end was trimmed by 3 bases and the J gene end by 4 bases; junction bases not matched to a gene: 9. This CDR3 is built from 15 residues. For the CDR3, the DNA is TGTGCCAGCAGCTTGACAGGGCTGACTTCGTACGAGCAGTACTTC. Encoded protein: CASSLTGLTSYEQYF.

The chain has TRBV27 and TRBJ2-1, with D possibly matching TRBD2 (5 bases). The CDR3 is made up of 15 amino acids. Germline loops: CDR1 MNHEY, CDR2 SMNVEV (reference sequence). V was cut by 4 bases and J by 7 bases, with 17 bases left in between. CDR3 region: CASSSVQEVGNEQFF. CDR3 in DNA: TGTGCCAGCAGTTCGGTTCAGGAGGTTGGGAATGAGCAGTTCTTC.

Only one count was recorded for this clone. The chain links TRBV5-5 to TRBJ1-2; 8 bases fit TRBD1. With 4 bases clipped from V and 6 bases from J, the junction kept 8 bases outside the gene matches. The CDR3 length is 14 residues. Germline V gene data show CDR1 as SGHKS and CDR2 as YYEKEE (reference sequence). In nucleotides, the CDR3 is TGTGCCAGCAGCGACCGGGACAGGTATAATGGCTACACCTTC. It specifies CASSDRDRYNGYTF.